The rows below give T cell receptor beta chains drawn from one sample of a study of cytomegalovirus exposure and HLA in healthy donors. The data were produced by immunoSEQ multiplex PCR, yet TCRdb's version contains in-frame clones alone and is incomplete. Among roughly 70,000 clones listed, over 95% were seen once. The sequencing input was PBMCs. These receptors all stem from a young woman in good health and CMV-seropositive. Each CDR3 is given with its conserved first and last residue. The D gene is left open where the match is weak. Clone size is not always given. Where it is, it says once, few, many or a class for expanded clones.

clone_size d_call j_call v_call cdr3_nt cdr3_aa
NA TRBD2 TRBJ2-3 TRBV28 TGTGCCAGCAGTTTACGGGAATTCGGGGGGGCGGCAGATACGCAGTATTTT CASSLREFGGAADTQYF
NA NA TRBJ1-1 TRBV12-5 TGTGCTAGTGGTTTGGTACTGGAGGGAACTGAAGCTTTCTTT CASGLVLEGTEAFF
NA TRBD1 TRBJ2-7 TRBV27 TGTGCCACCAGAGGGACAGGGGTCTACGAGCAGTACTTC CATRGTGVYEQYF
NA NA TRBJ1-5 TRBV11-2 TGTGCCAGCAGCTCATCTAGCAATCAGCCCCAGCATTTT CASSSSSNQPQHF
NA TRBD2 TRBJ2-5 TRBV9 TGTGCCAGCAGCGTAGGCGGGGGGCTAGAGACCCAGTACTTC CASSVGGGLETQYF
NA NA TRBJ2-3 TRBV27 TGTGCCAGCAGTCAACCGAGCGGGAGCACAGATACGCAGTATTTT CASSQPSGSTDTQYF
NA NA TRBJ2-2 TRBV30 TGTGCCTGGAGTTCTGAGGGGGTTTACACCGGGGAGCTGTTTTTT CAWSSEGVYTGELFF
NA NA TRBJ2-7 TRBV6-5 TGTGCCAGCCTCATGTTACGGGTCTCCTTC CASLMLRVSF
once TRBD2 TRBJ2-1 TRBV29-1 TGCAGCGTTGAAGATACGGGGACTAGCGTGGGCAATGAGCAGTTCTTC CSVEDTGTSVGNEQFF
NA NA TRBJ2-1 TRBV20-1 TGCAGTGCTCTAGTCCAGAATGAGCAGTTCTTC CSALVQNEQFF
NA TRBD2 TRBJ2-5 TRBV19 TGTGCCAGTAAGACTAGCGGGAGGGCCCGAGGGGAGACCCAGTACTTC CASKTSGRARGETQYF
NA NA TRBJ2-7 TRBV27 TGTGCCAGCAGTTTATTCCCAGTCTACGAGCAGTACTTC CASSLFPVYEQYF